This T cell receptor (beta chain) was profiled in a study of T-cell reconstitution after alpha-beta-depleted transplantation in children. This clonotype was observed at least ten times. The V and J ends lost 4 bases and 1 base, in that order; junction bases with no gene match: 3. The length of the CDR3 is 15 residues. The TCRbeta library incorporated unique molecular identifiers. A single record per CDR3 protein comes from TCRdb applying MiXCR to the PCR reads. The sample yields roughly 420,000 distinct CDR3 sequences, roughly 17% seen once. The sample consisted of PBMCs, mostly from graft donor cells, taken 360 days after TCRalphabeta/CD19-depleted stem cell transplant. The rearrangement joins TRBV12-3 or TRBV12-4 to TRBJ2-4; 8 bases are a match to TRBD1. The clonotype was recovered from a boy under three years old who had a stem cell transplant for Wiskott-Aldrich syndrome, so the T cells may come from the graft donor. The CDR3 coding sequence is TGTGCCAGCAGTTCATGGACAGGGGCCAAAAACATTCAGTACTTC. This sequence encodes CASSSWTGAKNIQYF.